The 7 T cell receptor beta chains presented below share a single source sample, sequenced in a study of preoperative IRX-2 immunotherapy in early breast cancer. Treatment in this sample: preoperative locoregional IRX-2 cytokine immunotherapy. Method: immunoSEQ multiplex PCR; TCRdb's copy keeps in-frame clones and lacks some. The table lists 20,000 to 30,000 clones, 75% to 80% of them singletons. Sequenced material: lymph node tissue, taken before IRX-2 immunotherapy. Receptors were obtained from a human donor with breast cancer.

J is TRBJ2-7 and V is TRBV19; D call uncertain. The CDR3 contains 16 residues. The germline V gene has CDR1 LNHDA and CDR2 SQIVND (reference sequence). Trimming left V 6 bases short and J 0 bases short, with 18 bases between. The CDR3 region has the DNA TGTGCCAGTAGCCCGAGGACGGCCGGCAACTCCTACGAGCAGTACTTC. Protein sequence: CASSPRTAGNSYEQYF.

The chain employs TRBV23-1 and TRBJ1-1; D uncertain. TRBV23-1 is assigned to the ORF class and has an uncertain function. The CDR3 contains 13 residues. V was trimmed by 6 bases and J by 0 bases, leaving 8 bases between them. The CDR3 nucleotides read TGCGCCAGCAGCCAAGCAATGAACACTGAAGCTTTCTTT. Protein sequence: CASSQAMNTEAFF.

J is TRBJ2-7 and V is TRBV28; 7 bases are shared with TRBD1. Germline CDR1 reads MDHEN; CDR2 reads SYDVKM. The V and J ends lost 3 bases and 2 bases, in that order; junction bases with no gene match: 7. The CDR3 is made up of 15 amino acids. The CDR3 sequence is CASSFGDSPTYEQYF. The CDR3 DNA follows: TGTGCCAGCAGTTTCGGGGACAGTCCAACCTACGAGCAGTACTTC.

V and J are TRBV11-3 and TRBJ2-7; 11 bases match TRBD1. CDR1 is SGHNT, CDR2 YENEEA, per germline. The junction had 9 bases not matched to a gene; V was cut back by 4 bases and J by 7 bases. CDR3 length: 15 residues. As DNA, the CDR3 is TGTGCCAGCAGCTGGAATCCCGGGACAGGGGGGGAGCAGTACTTC. Translated, it gives CASSWNPGTGGEQYF. The full variable domain, with the rest looked up from reference TRBV11-3 and TRBJ2-7, is EAGVVQSPRYKIIEKKQPVAFWCNPISGHNTLYWYLQNLGQGPELLIRYENEEAVDDSQLPKDRFSAERLKGVDSTLKIQPAELGDSAVYLCASSWNPGTGGEQYFGPGTRLTVT.

The rearrangement joins TRBV7-1 to TRBJ2-5, with TRBD1 as a possible D gene (5 bases). TRBV7-1 is reported as an ORF; its role is uncertain. The length of the CDR3 is 13 residues. Trimming took 6 bases from V and 4 from J, leaving 12 bases between them. The CDR3 sequence is CASSWSQGETQYF. The CDR3 nucleotides are TGTGCCAGCAGTTGGTCGCAGGGAGAGACCCAGTACTTC.

This clone showed up just a few times. This chain connects TRBV30 to TRBJ1-3; D call uncertain. The CDR3 is 12 amino acids. Trimming removed 4 bases from V and 0 bases from J, with 4 bases in between. Germline CDR1 is GTSNPN and CDR2 is SVGIG (reference sequence). CDR3 in DNA: TGTGCCTGGACAACCTCTGGAAACACCATATATTTT. This translates into CAWTTSGNTIYF.

V and J are TRBV11-3 and TRBJ2-2; tentative D call: TRBD1 (5 bases). CDR1 and CDR2 from the germline V gene are SGHNT and YENEEA. V was trimmed by 1 base and J by 3 bases, leaving 6 bases between them. The CDR3 sequence is 14 residues long. DNA of the CDR3: TGTGCCAGCAGCTTAGTAGGGGACACCGGGGAGCTGTTTTTT. Encoded protein: CASSLVGDTGELFF.